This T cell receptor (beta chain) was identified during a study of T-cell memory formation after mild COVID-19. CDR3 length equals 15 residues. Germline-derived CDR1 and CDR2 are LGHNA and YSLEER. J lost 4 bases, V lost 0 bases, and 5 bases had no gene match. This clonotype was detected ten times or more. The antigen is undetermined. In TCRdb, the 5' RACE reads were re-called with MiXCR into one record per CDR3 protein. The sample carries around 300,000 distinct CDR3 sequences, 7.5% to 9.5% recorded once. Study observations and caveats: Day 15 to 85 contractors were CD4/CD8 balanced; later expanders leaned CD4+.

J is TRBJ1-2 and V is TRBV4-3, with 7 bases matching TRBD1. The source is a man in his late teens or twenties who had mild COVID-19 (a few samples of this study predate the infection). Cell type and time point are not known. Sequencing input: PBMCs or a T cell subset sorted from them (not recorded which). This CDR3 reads CASSQDLAGGYGYTF. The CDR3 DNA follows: TGCGCCAGCAGCCAAGATCTTGCAGGGGGCTATGGCTACACCTTC.